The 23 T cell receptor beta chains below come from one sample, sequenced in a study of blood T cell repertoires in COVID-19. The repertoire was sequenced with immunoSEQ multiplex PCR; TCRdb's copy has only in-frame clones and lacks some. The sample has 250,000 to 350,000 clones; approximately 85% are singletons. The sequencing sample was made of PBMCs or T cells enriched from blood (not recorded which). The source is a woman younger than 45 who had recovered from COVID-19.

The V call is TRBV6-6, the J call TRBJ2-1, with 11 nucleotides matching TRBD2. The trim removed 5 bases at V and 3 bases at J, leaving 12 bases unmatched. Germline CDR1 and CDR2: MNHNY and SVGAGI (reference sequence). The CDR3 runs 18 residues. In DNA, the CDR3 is TGTGCCAGCAGTCAGCCACTAGCGGGGGCTCTCATCTACAATGAGCAGTTCTTC. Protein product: CASSQPLAGALIYNEQFF.

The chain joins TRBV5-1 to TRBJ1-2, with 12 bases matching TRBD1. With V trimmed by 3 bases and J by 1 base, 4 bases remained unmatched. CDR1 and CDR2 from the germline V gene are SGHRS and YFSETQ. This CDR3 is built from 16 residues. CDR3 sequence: CASSSGTGGVNYGYTF. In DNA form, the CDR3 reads TGCGCCAGCAGCTCAGGGACAGGGGGCGTTAACTATGGCTACACCTTC.

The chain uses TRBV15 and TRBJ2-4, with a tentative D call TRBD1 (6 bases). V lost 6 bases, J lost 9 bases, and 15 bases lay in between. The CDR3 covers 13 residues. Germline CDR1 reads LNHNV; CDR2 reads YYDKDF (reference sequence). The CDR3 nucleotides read TGTGCCACCAGTGGCAGGGGAGCTTCCATTCAGTACTTC. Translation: CATSGRGASIQYF.

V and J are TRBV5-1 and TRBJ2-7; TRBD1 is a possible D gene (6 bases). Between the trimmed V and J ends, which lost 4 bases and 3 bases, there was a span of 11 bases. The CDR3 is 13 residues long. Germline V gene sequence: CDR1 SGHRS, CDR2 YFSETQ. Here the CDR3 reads CASSHRDIYEQYF. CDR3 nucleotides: TGCGCCAGCAGCCACCGGGACATCTACGAGCAGTACTTC.

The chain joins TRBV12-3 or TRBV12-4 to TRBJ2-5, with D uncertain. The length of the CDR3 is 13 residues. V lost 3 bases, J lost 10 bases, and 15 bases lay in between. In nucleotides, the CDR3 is TGTGCCAGCAGTTTCCTCCCGGCCGAGGTCCAGTACTTC. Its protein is CASSFLPAEVQYF.

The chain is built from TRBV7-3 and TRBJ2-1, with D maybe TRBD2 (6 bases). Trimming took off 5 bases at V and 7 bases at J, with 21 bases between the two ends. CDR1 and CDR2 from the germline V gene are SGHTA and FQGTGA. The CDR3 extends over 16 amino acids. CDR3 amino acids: CASSTGTSLGTNEQFF. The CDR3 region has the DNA TGTGCCAGCAGCACTGGGACCTCTCTTGGGACTAATGAGCAGTTCTTC.

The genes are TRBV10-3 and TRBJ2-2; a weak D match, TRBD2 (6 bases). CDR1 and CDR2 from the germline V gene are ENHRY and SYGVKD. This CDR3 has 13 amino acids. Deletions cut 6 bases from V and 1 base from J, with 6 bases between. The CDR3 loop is CAIRGLNTGELFF. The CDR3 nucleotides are TGTGCCATCAGGGGACTGAACACCGGGGAGCTGTTTTTT.

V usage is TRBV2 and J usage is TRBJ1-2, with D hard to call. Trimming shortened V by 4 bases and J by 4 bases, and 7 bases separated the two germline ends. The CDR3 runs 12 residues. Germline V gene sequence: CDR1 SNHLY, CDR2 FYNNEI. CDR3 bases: TGTGCCAGCAGTGCCGACTTCTATGGCTACACCTTC. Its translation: CASSADFYGYTF.

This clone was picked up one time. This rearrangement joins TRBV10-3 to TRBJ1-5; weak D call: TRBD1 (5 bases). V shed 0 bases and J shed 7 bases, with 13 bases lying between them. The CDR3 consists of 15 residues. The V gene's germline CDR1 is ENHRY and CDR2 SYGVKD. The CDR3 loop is CAISESTGHQQPQHF. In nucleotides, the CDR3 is TGTGCCATCAGTGAGTCCACAGGCCATCAGCAGCCCCAGCATTTT.

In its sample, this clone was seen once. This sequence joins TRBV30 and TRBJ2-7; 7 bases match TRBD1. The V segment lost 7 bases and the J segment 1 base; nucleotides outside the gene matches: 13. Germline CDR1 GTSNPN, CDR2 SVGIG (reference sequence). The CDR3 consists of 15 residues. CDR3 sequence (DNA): TGTGCCTCTTCCGGCCACAGGGGTACGTCCTACGAGCAGTACTTC. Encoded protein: CASSGHRGTSYEQYF.

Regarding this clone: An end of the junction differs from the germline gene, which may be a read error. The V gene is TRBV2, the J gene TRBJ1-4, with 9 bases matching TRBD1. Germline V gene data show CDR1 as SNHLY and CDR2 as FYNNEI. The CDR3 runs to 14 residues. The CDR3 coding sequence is TGTGCCAGCAGACCCGGGACAGGGTTTGAAGAACTGTTTTTT. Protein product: CASRPGTGFEELFF.

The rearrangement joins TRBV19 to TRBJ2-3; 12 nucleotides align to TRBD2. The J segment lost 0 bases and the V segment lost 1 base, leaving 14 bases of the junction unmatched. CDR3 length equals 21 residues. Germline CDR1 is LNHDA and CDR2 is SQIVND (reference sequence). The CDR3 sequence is CASSIASPALAGGPSTDTQYF. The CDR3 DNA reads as TGTGCCAGTAGTATAGCGAGCCCCGCGCTAGCGGGAGGGCCAAGCACAGATACGCAGTATTTT.

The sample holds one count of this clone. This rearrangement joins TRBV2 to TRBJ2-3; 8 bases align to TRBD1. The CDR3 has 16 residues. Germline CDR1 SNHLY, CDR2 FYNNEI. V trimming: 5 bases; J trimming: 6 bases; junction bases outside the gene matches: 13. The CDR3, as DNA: TGTGCCAGCAGTCAGGGCAGGGGGCTTTCGGGTGATACGCAGTATTTT. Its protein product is CASSQGRGLSGDTQYF.

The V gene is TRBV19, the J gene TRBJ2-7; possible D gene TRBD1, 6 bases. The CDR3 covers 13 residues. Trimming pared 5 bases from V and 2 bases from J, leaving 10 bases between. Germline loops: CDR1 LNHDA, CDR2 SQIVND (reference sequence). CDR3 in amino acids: CASSYREPYEQYF. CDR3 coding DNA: TGTGCCAGTAGTTACAGGGAGCCCTACGAGCAGTACTTC.

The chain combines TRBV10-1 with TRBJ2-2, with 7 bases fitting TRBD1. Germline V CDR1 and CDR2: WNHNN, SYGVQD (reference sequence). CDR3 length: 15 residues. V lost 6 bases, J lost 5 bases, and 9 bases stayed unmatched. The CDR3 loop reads CASRVDRAGTGELFF. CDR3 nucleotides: TGCGCCAGCAGGGTAGACAGGGCTGGGACCGGGGAGCTGTTTTTT.

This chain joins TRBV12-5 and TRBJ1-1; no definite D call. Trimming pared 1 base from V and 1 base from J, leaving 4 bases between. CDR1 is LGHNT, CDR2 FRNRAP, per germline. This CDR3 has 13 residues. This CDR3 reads CASGLGGNTEAFF. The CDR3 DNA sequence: TGTGCTAGTGGTTTGGGCGGGAACACTGAAGCTTTCTTT.

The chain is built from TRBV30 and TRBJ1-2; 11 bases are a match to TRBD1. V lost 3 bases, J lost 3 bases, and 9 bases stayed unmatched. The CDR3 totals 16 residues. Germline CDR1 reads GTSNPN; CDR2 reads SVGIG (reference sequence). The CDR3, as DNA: TGTGCCTGGAGCCGGACAGGGGGCGAAATTCACTATGGCTACACCTTC. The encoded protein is CAWSRTGGEIHYGYTF.

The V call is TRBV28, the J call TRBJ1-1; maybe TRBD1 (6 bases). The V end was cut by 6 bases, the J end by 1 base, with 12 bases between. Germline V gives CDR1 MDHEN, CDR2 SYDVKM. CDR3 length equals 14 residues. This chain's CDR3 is CASSPPDRNTEAFF. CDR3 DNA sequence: TGTGCCAGCAGCCCCCCGGACAGGAACACTGAAGCTTTCTTT.

The CDR3 DNA follows: TGTGCCAGCAGCAAAAAAAGCGGCCTGGGACTTTACTACGAGCAGTACTTC. Protein: CASSKKSGLGLYYEQYF. This chain connects TRBV21-1 to TRBJ2-7; TRBD2, the table's D call, lacks a check against the DNA. TRBV21-1 counts as a pseudogene. The CDR3 is 17 residues long.

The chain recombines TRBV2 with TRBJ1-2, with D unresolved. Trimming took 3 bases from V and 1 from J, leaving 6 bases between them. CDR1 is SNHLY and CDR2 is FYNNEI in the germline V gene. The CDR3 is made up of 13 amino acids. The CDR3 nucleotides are TGTGCCAGCAGTGAGGTAGATAACTATGGCTACACCTTC. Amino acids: CASSEVDNYGYTF. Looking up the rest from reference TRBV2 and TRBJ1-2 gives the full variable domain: EPEVTQTPSHQVTQMGQEVILRCVPISNHLYFYWYRQILGQKVEFLVSFYNNEISEKSEIFDDQFSVERPDGSNFTLKIRSTKLEDSAMYFCASSEVDNYGYTFGSGTRLTVV.

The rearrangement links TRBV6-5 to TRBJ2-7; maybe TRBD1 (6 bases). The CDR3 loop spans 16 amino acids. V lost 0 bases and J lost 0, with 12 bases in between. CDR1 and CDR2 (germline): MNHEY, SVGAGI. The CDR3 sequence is CASSYSVTGSSYEQYF. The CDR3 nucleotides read TGTGCCAGCAGTTACTCGGTAACAGGGAGCTCCTACGAGCAGTACTTC.

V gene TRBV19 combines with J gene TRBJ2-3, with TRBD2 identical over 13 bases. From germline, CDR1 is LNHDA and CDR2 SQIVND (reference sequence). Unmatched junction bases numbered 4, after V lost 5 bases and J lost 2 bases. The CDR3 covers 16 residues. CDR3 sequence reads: CASSSGLAGITDTQYF. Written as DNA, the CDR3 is TGTGCCAGTAGTTCGGGACTAGCGGGGATCACAGATACGCAGTATTTT.

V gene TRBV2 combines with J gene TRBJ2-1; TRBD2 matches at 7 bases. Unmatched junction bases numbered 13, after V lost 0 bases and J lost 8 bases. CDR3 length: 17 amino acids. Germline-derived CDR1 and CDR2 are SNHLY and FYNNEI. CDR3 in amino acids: CASSEALRGGSRDEQFF. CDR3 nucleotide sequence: TGTGCCAGCAGTGAAGCGCTTCGGGGCGGGAGTAGGGATGAGCAGTTCTTC.